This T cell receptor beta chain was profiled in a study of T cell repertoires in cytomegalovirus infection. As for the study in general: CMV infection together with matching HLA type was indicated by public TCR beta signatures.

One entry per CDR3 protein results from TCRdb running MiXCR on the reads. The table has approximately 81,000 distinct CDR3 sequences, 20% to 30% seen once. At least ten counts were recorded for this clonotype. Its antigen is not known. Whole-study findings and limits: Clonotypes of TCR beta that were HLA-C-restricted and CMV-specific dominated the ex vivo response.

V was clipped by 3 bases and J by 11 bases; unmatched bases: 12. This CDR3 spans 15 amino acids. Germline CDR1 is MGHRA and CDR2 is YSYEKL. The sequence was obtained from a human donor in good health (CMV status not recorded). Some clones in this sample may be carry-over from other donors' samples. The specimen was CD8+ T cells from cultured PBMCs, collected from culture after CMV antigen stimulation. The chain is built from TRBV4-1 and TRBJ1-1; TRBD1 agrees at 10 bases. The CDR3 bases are TGCGCCAGCAGCCAGGCCCGGACAGGGGGATCGGAGGCTTTCTTT. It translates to CASSQARTGGSEAFF.